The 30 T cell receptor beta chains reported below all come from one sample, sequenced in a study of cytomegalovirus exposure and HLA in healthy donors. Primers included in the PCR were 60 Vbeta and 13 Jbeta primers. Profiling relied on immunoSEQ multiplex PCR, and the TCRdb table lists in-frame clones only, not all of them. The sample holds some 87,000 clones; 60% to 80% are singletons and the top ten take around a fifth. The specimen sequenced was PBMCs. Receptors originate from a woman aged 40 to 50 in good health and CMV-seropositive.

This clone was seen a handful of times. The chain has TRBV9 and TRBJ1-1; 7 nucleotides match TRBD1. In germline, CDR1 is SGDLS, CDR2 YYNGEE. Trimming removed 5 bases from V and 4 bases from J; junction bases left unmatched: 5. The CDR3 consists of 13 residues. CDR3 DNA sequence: TGTGCCAGCAGAAGAACAGGGGCCACTGAAGCTTTCTTT. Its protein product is CASRRTGATEAFF.

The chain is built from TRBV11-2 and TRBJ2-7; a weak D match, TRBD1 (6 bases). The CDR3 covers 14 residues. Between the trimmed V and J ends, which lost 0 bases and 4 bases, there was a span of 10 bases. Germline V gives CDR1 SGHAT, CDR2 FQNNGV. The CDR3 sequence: CASSLEGAAYEQYF. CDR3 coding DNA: TGTGCCAGCAGCTTAGAGGGGGCCGCGTACGAGCAGTACTTC.

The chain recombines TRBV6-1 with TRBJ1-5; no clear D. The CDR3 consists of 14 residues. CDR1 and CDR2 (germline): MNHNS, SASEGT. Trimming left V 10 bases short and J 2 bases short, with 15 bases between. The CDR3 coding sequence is TGTGCCACTGTTTCGGTTGGGCGCAATCAGCCCCAGCATTTT. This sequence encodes CATVSVGRNQPQHF.

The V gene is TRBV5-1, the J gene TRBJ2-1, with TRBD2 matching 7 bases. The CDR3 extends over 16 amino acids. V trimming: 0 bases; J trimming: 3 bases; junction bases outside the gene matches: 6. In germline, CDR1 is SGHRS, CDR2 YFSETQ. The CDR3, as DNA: TGCGCCAGCAGCTTGGCCAGCGGGGTAGTCTACAATGAGCAGTTCTTC. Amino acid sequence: CASSLASGVVYNEQFF.

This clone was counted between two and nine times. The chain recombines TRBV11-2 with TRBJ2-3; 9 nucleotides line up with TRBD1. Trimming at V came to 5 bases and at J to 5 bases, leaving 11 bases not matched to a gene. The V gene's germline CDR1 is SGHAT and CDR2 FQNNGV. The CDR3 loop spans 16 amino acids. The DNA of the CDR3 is TGTGCCAGCAGCCATATACAGGGGGCGCGGATAGATACGCAGTATTTT. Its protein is CASSHIQGARIDTQYF. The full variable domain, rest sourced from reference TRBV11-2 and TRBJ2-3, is EAGVAQSPRYKIIEKRQSVAFWCNPISGHATLYWYQQILGQGPKLLIQFQNNGVVDDSQLPKDRFSAERLKGVDSTLKIQPAKLEDSAVYLCASSHIQGARIDTQYFGPGTRLTVL.

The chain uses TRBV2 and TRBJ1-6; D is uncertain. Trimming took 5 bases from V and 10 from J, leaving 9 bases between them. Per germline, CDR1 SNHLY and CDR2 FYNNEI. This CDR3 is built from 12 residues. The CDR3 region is CASSRGESPLHF. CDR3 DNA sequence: TGTGCCAGCAGTCGCGGGGAATCACCCCTCCACTTT.

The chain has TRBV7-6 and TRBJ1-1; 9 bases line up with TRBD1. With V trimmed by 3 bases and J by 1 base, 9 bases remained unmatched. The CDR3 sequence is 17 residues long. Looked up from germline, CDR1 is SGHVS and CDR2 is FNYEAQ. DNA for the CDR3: TGTGCCAGCAGCTTTGGCAAACAGGGGGCAGGGAACACTGAAGCTTTCTTT. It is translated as CASSFGKQGAGNTEAFF.

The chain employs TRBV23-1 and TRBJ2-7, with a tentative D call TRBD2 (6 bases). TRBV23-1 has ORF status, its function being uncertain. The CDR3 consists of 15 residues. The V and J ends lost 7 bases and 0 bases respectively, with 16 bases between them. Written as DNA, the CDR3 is TGCGCCAGCACCCCCGGGGCGGGGAGCTCCTACGAGCAGTACTTC. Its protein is CASTPGAGSSYEQYF.

This CDR3 is CASNSGSGYEQYF. CDR3 nucleotide sequence: TGTGCCAGCAACAGTGGTAGCGGCTACGAGCAGTACTTC. The V gene is TRBV7-2, the J gene TRBJ2-7; a weak D match, TRBD2 (6 bases). Looked up from germline, CDR1 is SGHTA and CDR2 is FQGNSA. This CDR3 is 13 amino acids long. V was pared by 7 bases and J by 3 bases, with 13 bases between.

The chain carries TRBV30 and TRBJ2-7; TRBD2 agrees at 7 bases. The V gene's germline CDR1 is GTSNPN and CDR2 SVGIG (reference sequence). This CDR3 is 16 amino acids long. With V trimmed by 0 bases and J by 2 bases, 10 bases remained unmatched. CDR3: CAWSVVRGTPTYEQYF. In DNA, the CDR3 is TGTGCCTGGAGTGTAGTGCGGGGGACCCCTACCTACGAGCAGTACTTC.

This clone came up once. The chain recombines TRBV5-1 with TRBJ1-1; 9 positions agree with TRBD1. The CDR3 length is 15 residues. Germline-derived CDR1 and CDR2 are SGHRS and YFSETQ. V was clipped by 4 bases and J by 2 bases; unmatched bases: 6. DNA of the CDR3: TGCGCCAGCAGCCCGGAGGGACAGGGCAACACTGAAGCTTTCTTT. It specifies CASSPEGQGNTEAFF.

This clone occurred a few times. CDR3 in DNA: TGTGCCAGCAGTTACTCGATCCGGGACAGGATAACAGATACGCAGTATTTT. Translated, it gives CASSYSIRDRITDTQYF. The chain has TRBV6-7 and TRBJ2-3; 8 bases line up with TRBD1. TRBV6-7 is an open reading frame whose function is uncertain. This CDR3 region has 17 residues. V was pared by 0 bases and J by 3 bases, with 8 bases of the junction left unmatched.

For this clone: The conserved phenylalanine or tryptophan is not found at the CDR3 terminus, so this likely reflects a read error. The CDR3: CASFPAGQNTEAFL. The CDR3, as DNA: TGTGCCAGCTTCCCGGCAGGACAGAACACTGAAGCTTTCCTT. J is TRBJ1-1 and V is TRBV27; possibly TRBD1 for D (5 bases). CDR1 is MNHEY, CDR2 SMNVEV, per germline (reference sequence). The CDR3 has 14 residues. The germline V and J ends were trimmed by 8 bases and 1 base, with 14 bases remaining between them.

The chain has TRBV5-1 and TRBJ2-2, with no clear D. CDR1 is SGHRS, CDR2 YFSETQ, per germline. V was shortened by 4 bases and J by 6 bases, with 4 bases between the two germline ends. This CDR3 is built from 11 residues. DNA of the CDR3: TGCGCCAGCAGCCGGGCCGGGGAGCTGTTTTTT. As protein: CASSRAGELFF.

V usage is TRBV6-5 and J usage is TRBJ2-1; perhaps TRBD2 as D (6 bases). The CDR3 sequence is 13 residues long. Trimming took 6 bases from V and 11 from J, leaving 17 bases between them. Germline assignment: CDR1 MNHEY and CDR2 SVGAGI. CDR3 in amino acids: CASSRGREIKQFF. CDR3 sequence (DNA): TGTGCCAGCAGCCGGGGCCGGGAGATCAAGCAGTTCTTC.

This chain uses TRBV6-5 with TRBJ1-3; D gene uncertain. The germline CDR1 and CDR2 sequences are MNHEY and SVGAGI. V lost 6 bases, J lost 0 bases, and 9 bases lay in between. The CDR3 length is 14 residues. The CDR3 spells CASSRVSSGNTIYF. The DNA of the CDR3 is TGTGCCAGCAGCCGTGTTTCCTCTGGAAACACCATATATTTT.

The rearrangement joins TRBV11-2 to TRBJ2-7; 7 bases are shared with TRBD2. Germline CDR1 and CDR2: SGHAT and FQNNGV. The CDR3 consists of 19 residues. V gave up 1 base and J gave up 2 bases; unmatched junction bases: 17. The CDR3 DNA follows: TGTGCCAGCAGCTTAGGAAGGGGCTTAGGCCTAGCGGCCACCTACGAGCAGTACTTC. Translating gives CASSLGRGLGLAATYEQYF.

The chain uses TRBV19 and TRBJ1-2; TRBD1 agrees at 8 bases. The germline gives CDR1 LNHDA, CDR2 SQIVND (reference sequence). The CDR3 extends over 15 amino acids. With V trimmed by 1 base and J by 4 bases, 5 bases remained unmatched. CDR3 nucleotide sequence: TGTGCCAGTAGTATAGCCAGGGGGCTCGGCTATGGCTACACCTTC. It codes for CASSIARGLGYGYTF.

This CDR3 reads CASSRDRGLGYTF. CDR3 nucleotide sequence: TGTGCCAGCAGCCGGGACAGGGGCCTTGGCTACACCTTC. The chain couples TRBV13 to TRBJ1-2; 10 bases align to TRBD1. CDR1 is PRHDT, CDR2 FYEKMQ, per germline (reference sequence). J lost 7 bases, V lost 5 bases, and 4 bases had no gene match. This CDR3 has 13 amino acids.

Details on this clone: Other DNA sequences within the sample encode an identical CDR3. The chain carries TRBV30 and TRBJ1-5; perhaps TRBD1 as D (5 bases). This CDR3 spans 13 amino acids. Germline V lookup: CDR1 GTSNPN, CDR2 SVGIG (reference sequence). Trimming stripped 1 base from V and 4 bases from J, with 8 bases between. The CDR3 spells CAWSGGRNQPQHF. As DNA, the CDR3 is TGTGCCTGGAGTGGGGGGAGGAATCAGCCCCAGCATTTT.

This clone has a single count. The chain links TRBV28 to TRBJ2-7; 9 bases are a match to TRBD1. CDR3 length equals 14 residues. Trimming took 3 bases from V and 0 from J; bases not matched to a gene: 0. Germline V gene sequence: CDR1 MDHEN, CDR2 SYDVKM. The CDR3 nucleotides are TGTGCCAGCAGTTTGGACAGGGGCTCCTACGAGCAGTACTTC. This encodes CASSLDRGSYEQYF.

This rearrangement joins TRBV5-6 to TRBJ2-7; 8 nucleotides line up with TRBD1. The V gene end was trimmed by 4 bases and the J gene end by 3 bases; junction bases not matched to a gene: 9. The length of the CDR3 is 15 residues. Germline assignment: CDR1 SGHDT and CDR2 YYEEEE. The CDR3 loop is CASSRDPTGGYEQYF. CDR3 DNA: TGTGCCAGCAGCCGTGACCCTACAGGGGGCTACGAGCAGTACTTC.

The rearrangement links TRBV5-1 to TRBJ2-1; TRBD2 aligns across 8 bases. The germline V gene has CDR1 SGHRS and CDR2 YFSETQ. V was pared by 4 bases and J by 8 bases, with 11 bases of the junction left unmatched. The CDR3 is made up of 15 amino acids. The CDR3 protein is CASSIPGTSSYEQFF. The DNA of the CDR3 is TGCGCCAGCAGCATCCCCGGGACTAGTAGCTATGAGCAGTTCTTC.

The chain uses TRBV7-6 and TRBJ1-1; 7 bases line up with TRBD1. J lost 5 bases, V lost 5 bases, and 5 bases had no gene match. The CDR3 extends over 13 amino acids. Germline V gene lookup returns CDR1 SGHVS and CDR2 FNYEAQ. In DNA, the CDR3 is TGTGCCAGCAGCCTAACACAGGGGACTGAAGCTTTCTTT. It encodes CASSLTQGTEAFF.

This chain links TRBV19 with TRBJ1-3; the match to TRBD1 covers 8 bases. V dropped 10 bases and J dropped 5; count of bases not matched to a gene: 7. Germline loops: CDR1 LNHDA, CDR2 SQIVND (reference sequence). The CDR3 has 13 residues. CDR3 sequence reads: CATRTGLRNTIYF. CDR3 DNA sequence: TGTGCCACACGGACAGGGCTTCGAAACACCATATATTTT.

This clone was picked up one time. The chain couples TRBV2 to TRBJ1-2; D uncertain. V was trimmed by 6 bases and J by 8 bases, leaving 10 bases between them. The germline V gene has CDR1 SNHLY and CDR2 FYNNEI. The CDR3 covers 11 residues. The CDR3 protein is CASSPWRGYTF. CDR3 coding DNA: TGTGCCAGCAGCCCCTGGCGGGGCTACACCTTC. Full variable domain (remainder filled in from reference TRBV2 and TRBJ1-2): EPEVTQTPSHQVTQMGQEVILRCVPISNHLYFYWYRQILGQKVEFLVSFYNNEISEKSEIFDDQFSVERPDGSNFTLKIRSTKLEDSAMYFCASSPWRGYTFGSGTRLTVV.

This CDR3 reads CASRRTGVGNEKLFF. Here the CDR3 DNA reads TGTGCCAGCAGACGGACAGGCGTCGGCAATGAAAAACTGTTTTTT. J is TRBJ1-4 and V is TRBV6-5; TRBD1 matches 7 bases. Germline V gene sequence: CDR1 MNHEY, CDR2 SVGAGI. This CDR3 spans 15 amino acids. V lost 6 bases, J lost 5 bases, and 9 bases stayed unmatched.

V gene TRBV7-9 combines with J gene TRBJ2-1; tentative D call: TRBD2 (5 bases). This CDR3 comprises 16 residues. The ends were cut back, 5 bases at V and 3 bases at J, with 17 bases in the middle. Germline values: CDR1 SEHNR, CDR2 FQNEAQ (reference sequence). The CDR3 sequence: CASSGPVGSGYNEQFF. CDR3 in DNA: TGTGCCAGCAGCGGTCCCGTGGGGAGCGGCTACAATGAGCAGTTCTTC.

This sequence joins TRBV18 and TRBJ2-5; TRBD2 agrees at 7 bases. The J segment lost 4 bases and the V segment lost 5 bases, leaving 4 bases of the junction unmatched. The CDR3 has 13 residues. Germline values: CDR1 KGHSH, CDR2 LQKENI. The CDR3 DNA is TGTGCCAGCTCAATGCGGGGGAGAGAGACCCAGTACTTC. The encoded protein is CASSMRGRETQYF.

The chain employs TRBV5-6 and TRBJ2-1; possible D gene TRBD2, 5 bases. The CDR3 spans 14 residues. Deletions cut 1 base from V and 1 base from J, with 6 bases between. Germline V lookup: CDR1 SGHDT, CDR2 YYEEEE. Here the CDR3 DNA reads TGTGCCAGCAGCTTGCGGGGTTCCTACAATGAGCAGTTCTTC. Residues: CASSLRGSYNEQFF.